The 32 T cell receptor beta chains listed next were all sequenced from one sample in a study of CD8 T cells in Susac syndrome. cDNA came from approximately 0.5 to 1 ug RNA primed by random hexamers. MiXCR, applied by TCRdb to the immunoSEQ multiplex PCR reads, yields one record per CDR3 protein. Found here are about 210,000 distinct CDR3 sequences, approximately 93% of them singletons; the top ten hold approximately 0.1%. Input material: CD4+ T cells from PBMCs. The receptors stem from a human donor in good health.

The chain carries TRBV27 and TRBJ1-5; tentative D call: TRBD1 (5 bases). V was trimmed by 8 bases and J by 0 bases, leaving 14 bases between them. This CDR3 region has 15 residues. Germline CDR1 is MNHEY and CDR2 is SMNVEV (reference sequence). The CDR3 coding sequence is TGTGCCAGCCGTCCGTCGGGGGGTAGCAATCAGCCCCAGCATTTT. It codes for CASRPSGGSNQPQHF.

This chain links TRBV7-8 with TRBJ1-2, with D perhaps matching TRBD1 (5 bases). CDR3 size: 15 residues. With 5 bases removed from V and 4 bases from J, the gap between germline ends came to 17 bases. The germline V gene encodes CDR1 SGHVS and CDR2 FQNEAQ. DNA of the CDR3: TGTGCCAGCAGCCCTGGGACCTCACGGGGCTATGGCTACACCTTC. Translation: CASSPGTSRGYGYTF.

This rearrangement joins TRBV27 to TRBJ1-2; 7 bases map to TRBD1. The V and J ends lost 2 bases and 2 bases, in that order; junction bases with no gene match: 5. This CDR3 comprises 15 residues. Germline V gene data show CDR1 as MNHEY and CDR2 as SMNVEV (reference sequence). The CDR3 here is CASSLPDRPNYGYTF. The CDR3 DNA reads TGTGCCAGCAGTTTACCGGACAGGCCCAACTATGGCTACACCTTC.

This chain joins TRBV4-1 and TRBJ2-3, with D maybe TRBD1 (6 bases). The germline gives CDR1 MGHRA, CDR2 YSYEKL. V lost 6 bases to trimming and J lost 5 bases, with 24 bases between them. This CDR3 region has 17 residues. The CDR3 here is CASRGQNLFTFEDTQYF. In nucleotides, the CDR3 is TGCGCCAGCAGAGGACAGAACCTCTTTACCTTCGAAGATACGCAGTATTTT.

CDR3 amino acids: CATSGSILSSEKLFF. The CDR3, as DNA: TGTGCCACCAGCGGGAGCATCCTTAGTAGTGAAAAACTGTTTTTT. The rearrangement links TRBV15 to TRBJ1-4, with D hard to call. V was pared by 5 bases and J by 7 bases, with 17 bases between. The CDR3 sequence is 15 residues long. Germline assignment: CDR1 LNHNV and CDR2 YYDKDF (reference sequence).

The chain links TRBV3-1 to TRBJ1-2; possible D gene TRBD1, 5 bases. Germline V gene data show CDR1 as LGHDT and CDR2 as YNNKEL (reference sequence). Trimming pared 0 bases from V and 8 bases from J, leaving 22 bases between. The CDR3 length is 17 residues. This chain's CDR3 is CASSQEVQGGGRHGYTF. The CDR3 DNA reads as TGTGCCAGCAGCCAAGAGGTGCAAGGCGGGGGTAGACACGGCTACACCTTC.

The chain uses TRBV5-1 and TRBJ2-3; the D gene is possibly TRBD2 (5 bases). V lost 0 bases, J lost 1 base, and 12 bases lay in between. Germline V lookup: CDR1 SGHRS, CDR2 YFSETQ. The length of the CDR3 is 16 residues. The CDR3 region is CASSLVPKGGTDTQYF. Here the CDR3 DNA reads TGCGCCAGCAGCTTGGTCCCAAAGGGAGGCACAGATACGCAGTATTTT. Together with reference TRBV5-1 and TRBJ2-3, the CDR3 gives the full variable domain: KAGVTQTPRYLIKTRGQQVTLSCSPISGHRSVSWYQQTPGQGLQFLFEYFSETQRNKGNFPGRFSGRQFSNSRSEMNVSTLELGDSALYLCASSLVPKGGTDTQYFGPGTRLTVL.

The chain combines TRBV7-9 with TRBJ2-5; possible D gene TRBD2, 7 bases. Trimming cost V 4 bases and J 0 bases, with 21 bases left between them. The CDR3 is 18 residues long. Germline lookup yields CDR1 SEHNR and CDR2 FQNEAQ (reference sequence). CDR3 coding DNA: TGTGCCAGCAGCTCGAACCCTTTGGGGGGGCTCAACCAAGAGACCCAGTACTTC. Translation: CASSSNPLGGLNQETQYF.

The chain employs TRBV5-1 and TRBJ2-2; D ambiguous. CDR3 length: 14 residues. V was shortened by 0 bases and J by 7 bases, with 10 bases between the two germline ends. The germline V gene has CDR1 SGHRS and CDR2 YFSETQ. As DNA, the CDR3 is TGCGCCAGCAGCTTGGATTCTGTGATCGGGGAGCTGTTTTTT. As protein: CASSLDSVIGELFF.

This chain links TRBV20-1 with TRBJ1-1; D gene ambiguous. CDR1 is DFQATT, CDR2 SNEGSKA, per germline (reference sequence). The CDR3 totals 14 residues. The ends were cut back, 0 bases at V and 11 bases at J, with 19 bases in the middle. The CDR3 DNA follows: TGCAGTGCTAGAGATGGTAACAGACCGTTGCTGGCTTTCTTT. It yields the protein CSARDGNRPLLAFF.

The chain joins TRBV5-8 to TRBJ2-5; the match to TRBD1 covers 12 bases. V was pared by 3 bases and J by 5 bases, with 5 bases of the junction left unmatched. The CDR3 is 15 residues long. In germline, CDR1 is SGHTS, CDR2 YDEGEE. CDR3 DNA: TGTGCCAGCAGCTCGGGACAGGGGGCTAGGGAGACCCAGTACTTC. This translates into CASSSGQGARETQYF.

This clonotype was seen more than once but under ten times. Here the CDR3 reads CASSLGGATNEKLFF. The DNA for the CDR3 is TGTGCCAGCAGTTTAGGGGGCGCAACTAATGAAAAACTGTTTTTT. This chain connects TRBV28 to TRBJ1-4; possibly TRBD1 for D (6 bases). The CDR3 totals 15 residues. Germline V gene data show CDR1 as MDHEN and CDR2 as SYDVKM. Trimming took off 2 bases at V and 0 bases at J, with 7 bases between the two ends.

Concerning this clonotype itself: The junction departs from germline at one end; a sequencing error may be responsible. The chain links TRBV6-6 to TRBJ1-6; no reliable D call. Per germline, CDR1 MNHNY and CDR2 SVGAGI (reference sequence). The CDR3 runs to 11 residues. This chain's CDR3 is CASSTNSPLHF. DNA for the CDR3: TGTGCCAGCAGTACCAATTCCCCCCTCCACTTT.

The chain joins TRBV29-1 to TRBJ1-2; D gene unclear. V lost 7 bases and J 5 bases, leaving 11 bases between the germline ends. The length of the CDR3 is 11 residues. Per the germline V gene, CDR1 is SQVTM and CDR2 is ANQGSEA. The CDR3 region is CSGSGSYGYTF. Written as DNA, the CDR3 is TGCAGCGGATCTGGGAGTTATGGCTACACCTTC.

The V gene is TRBV30, the J gene TRBJ2-2, with 9 bases lining up with TRBD1. With V trimmed by 8 bases and J by 0 bases, 4 bases remained unmatched. CDR3 length equals 14 residues. CDR1 and CDR2 (germline): GTSNPN, SVGIG (reference sequence). The CDR3 here is CARRDRANTGELFF. The CDR3, as DNA: TGTGCCCGTCGGGACAGGGCGAACACCGGGGAGCTGTTTTTT.

This chain uses TRBV29-1 with TRBJ2-1; 8 positions agree with TRBD1. Germline loops: CDR1 SQVTM, CDR2 ANQGSEA. This CDR3 spans 14 amino acids. Losses at the gene ends were 0 bases for V and 8 bases for J; bases not matched to a gene: 6. DNA for the CDR3: TGCAGCGTTGAAGATCTGGACAGGGTCGATGAGCAGTTCTTC. Protein sequence: CSVEDLDRVDEQFF.

The chain couples TRBV5-1 to TRBJ1-4; 9 bases align to TRBD1. CDR1 and CDR2 from the germline V gene are SGHRS and YFSETQ. The CDR3 totals 14 residues. Trimming removed 2 bases from V and 8 bases from J; junction bases left unmatched: 4. The chain's CDR3 is CASSLTGGNEKLFF. DNA for the CDR3: TGCGCCAGCAGCTTAACAGGGGGCAACGAAAAACTGTTTTTT.

The V call is TRBV19, the J call TRBJ2-7; TRBD1 aligns across 7 bases. After removal of 5 bases from V and 2 bases from J, the junction contained 0 bases not matched to a gene. This CDR3 spans 12 amino acids. CDR1 and CDR2 from the germline V gene are LNHDA and SQIVND (reference sequence). The CDR3 sequence is CASSGQAYEQYF. The CDR3 DNA reads as TGTGCCAGTAGTGGACAGGCCTACGAGCAGTACTTC.

J is TRBJ2-5 and V is TRBV29-1; 8 bases line up with TRBD2. Germline CDR1 and CDR2: SQVTM and ANQGSEA. This CDR3 has 13 residues. With V trimmed by 8 bases and J by 2 bases, 7 bases remained unmatched. The CDR3 loop reads CSFRGGSQETQYF. The CDR3 bases are TGCAGCTTCCGGGGGGGCTCACAAGAGACCCAGTACTTC.

This chain links TRBV6-6 with TRBJ1-1, with D unclear. The germline gives CDR1 MNHNY, CDR2 SVGAGI (reference sequence). The ends were cut back, 2 bases at V and 7 bases at J, with 8 bases in the middle. The CDR3 is made up of 12 amino acids. CDR3 protein: CASSYVAIEAFF. CDR3 nucleotide sequence: TGTGCCAGCAGTTACGTGGCTATTGAAGCTTTCTTT.

The chain uses TRBV6-5 and TRBJ2-3; 9 bases match TRBD2. Germline lookup yields CDR1 MNHEY and CDR2 SVGAGI. After removal of 3 bases from V and 3 bases from J, the junction contained 7 bases not matched to a gene. The CDR3 extends over 16 amino acids. The CDR3 DNA reads TGTGCCAGCAGTTATAAAGCGGGGGGAGGGACAGATACGCAGTATTTT. As protein: CASSYKAGGGTDTQYF.

This chain joins TRBV7-8 and TRBJ1-2; no clear D gene. Deletions cut 1 base from V and 8 bases from J, with 11 bases between. CDR1 and CDR2 (germline): SGHVS, FQNEAQ. The CDR3 contains 13 residues. As DNA, the CDR3 is TGTGCCAGCAGCTTAGATGCAGGATACGGCTACACCTTC. This codes for CASSLDAGYGYTF.

This chain uses TRBV5-4 with TRBJ1-5; no definite D call. This CDR3 region has 13 residues. Trimming left V 10 bases short and J 2 bases short, with 13 bases between. Germline CDR1 and CDR2: SGHNT and YYREEE (reference sequence). CDR3 region: CAVGTDGNQPQHF. The CDR3 bases are TGTGCCGTAGGAACAGACGGCAATCAGCCCCAGCATTTT.

This clonotype was found a few times. The gene calls are TRBV29-1 and TRBJ1-4; TRBD1 matches 7 bases. Germline assignment: CDR1 SQVTM and CDR2 ANQGSEA. J was trimmed by 8 bases and V by 7 bases; bases with no gene match: 10. This CDR3 is 13 amino acids long. The chain's CDR3 is CSAKKTGREKLFF. The CDR3 nucleotides are TGCAGCGCTAAAAAGACAGGGCGGGAAAAACTGTTTTTT. Together with reference TRBV29-1 and TRBJ1-4, the CDR3 gives the full variable domain: SAVISQKPSRDICQRGTSLTIQCQVDSQVTMMFWYRQQPGQSLTLIATANQGSEATYESGFVIDKFPISRPNLTFSTLTVSNMSPEDSSIYLCSAKKTGREKLFFGSGTQLSVL.

The chain is built from TRBV6-5 and TRBJ1-4; no firm D call. The CDR3 has 13 residues. Between the trimmed V and J ends, which lost 5 bases and 8 bases, there was a span of 12 bases. Germline lookup yields CDR1 MNHEY and CDR2 SVGAGI. Here the CDR3 DNA reads TGTGCCAGCAGTCCAATATTCGGAGAAAAACTGTTTTTT. Translated, it gives CASSPIFGEKLFF.

The chain joins TRBV29-1 to TRBJ1-5; the D gene is possibly TRBD1 (5 bases). Trimming shortened V by 7 bases and J by 2 bases, and 33 bases separated the two germline ends. The germline CDR1 and CDR2 sequences are SQVTM and ANQGSEA. The CDR3 loop spans 20 amino acids. CDR3 nucleotides: TGCAGCGGCTCGACCGCCAGGACAAGACTCCATCTCCGGGGCAATCAGCCCCAGCATTTT. Translated: CSGSTARTRLHLRGNQPQHF. Looking up the rest from reference TRBV29-1 and TRBJ1-5 gives the full variable domain: SAVISQKPSRDICQRGTSLTIQCQVDSQVTMMFWYRQQPGQSLTLIATANQGSEATYESGFVIDKFPISRPNLTFSTLTVSNMSPEDSSIYLCSGSTARTRLHLRGNQPQHFGDGTRLSIL.

This sequence joins TRBV28 and TRBJ2-3; D is unresolved. Germline values: CDR1 MDHEN, CDR2 SYDVKM. The CDR3 covers 14 residues. Deletions cut 7 bases from V and 2 bases from J, with 13 bases between. CDR3 sequence (DNA): TGTGCCAGCATTGGAGAAAGGAACACAGATACGCAGTATTTT. This encodes CASIGERNTDTQYF.

The J gene is TRBJ2-5, the V gene TRBV5-1; no clear D. V was cut by 1 base and J by 5 bases, with 6 bases left in between. The CDR3 has 12 residues. Germline assignment: CDR1 SGHRS and CDR2 YFSETQ. CDR3: CASSLRTETQYF. CDR3 DNA: TGCGCCAGCAGCTTGAGAACGGAGACCCAGTACTTC.

This chain connects TRBV24-1 to TRBJ2-1, with 8 bases identical to TRBD1. The CDR3 loop spans 12 amino acids. Per germline, CDR1 KGHDR and CDR2 SFDVKD. J lost 10 bases, V lost 10 bases, and 8 bases had no gene match. CDR3 protein: CATNTGGREQFF. The CDR3 DNA reads TGTGCCACAAATACAGGGGGTAGGGAGCAGTTCTTC.

This clonotype showed up just once. The gene calls are TRBV12-3 or TRBV12-4 and TRBJ1-2; no clear D gene. Trimming removed 2 bases at V and 5 bases at J, with 15 bases between. This CDR3 is built from 15 residues. This CDR3 reads CASSLLGRRGYGYTF. The CDR3 DNA reads as TGTGCCAGCAGTTTACTAGGGCGGCGAGGGTATGGCTACACCTTC.

The genes are TRBV30 and TRBJ1-6, with D possibly TRBD1 on 5 matching bases. The CDR3 contains 15 residues. Germline values: CDR1 GTSNPN, CDR2 SVGIG (reference sequence). The V and J ends lost 1 base and 8 bases respectively, with 15 bases between them. The CDR3 loop is CAWSGWSGTYSPLHF. CDR3 nucleotide sequence: TGTGCCTGGAGTGGGTGGTCAGGGACGTATTCACCCCTCCACTTT.

The chain joins TRBV28 to TRBJ2-5, with D possibly being TRBD2 (7 bases). Germline V lookup: CDR1 MDHEN, CDR2 SYDVKM. The CDR3 totals 14 residues. The V end lost 3 bases, the J end lost 5 bases, and 13 bases lay between the germline ends. The CDR3 loop is CASSFSGGSETQYF. CDR3 DNA sequence: TGTGCCAGCAGTTTTTCGGGGGGCTCGGAGACCCAGTACTTC.